What follows are 9 T cell receptor beta chains derived from one specimen sequenced in a study of beta chain features in type 1 diabetes. Of the isolated RNA, all was reverse transcribed, and so the sequenced material was expressed TCRB transcripts. The protocol was immunoSEQ multiplex PCR, while the TCRdb copy is restricted to in-frame clones and leaves out a portion. Of around 150,000 clones listed, around 7% are singletons. Source material: central memory CD4+ T cells from blood. The receptor set was obtained from a woman in her 30s in good health.

This clone was seen a handful of times. V and J are TRBV2 and TRBJ2-2, with a weak D call TRBD2 (6 bases). This CDR3 has 14 residues. The germline V gene encodes CDR1 SNHLY and CDR2 FYNNEI. V dropped 3 bases and J dropped 5 bases, with 10 bases sitting between them. The CDR3 coding sequence is TGTGCCAGCAGTGAGGGAGGTAGAACCGGGGAGCTGTTTTTT. Residues: CASSEGGRTGELFF.

This clone was picked up a small number of times. V usage is TRBV28 and J usage is TRBJ2-5; 12 bases agree with TRBD2. J lost 1 base, V lost 4 bases, and 13 bases had no gene match. The CDR3 is made up of 19 amino acids. The germline V gene has CDR1 MDHEN and CDR2 SYDVKM. For the CDR3, the DNA is TGTGCCAGCAGTTCCCTGACTAGCGGGAGAGGCACCTTCCAAGAGACCCAGTACTTC. This gives the protein CASSSLTSGRGTFQETQYF.

The table lists this clone with a few counts. This chain connects TRBV30 to TRBJ1-5; D is undetermined. The CDR3 length is 16 residues. Between the trimmed V and J ends, which lost 2 bases and 2 bases, there was a span of 16 bases. Germline lookup yields CDR1 GTSNPN and CDR2 SVGIG (reference sequence). The CDR3: CAWSSSAGTRNQPQHF. The CDR3 DNA reads TGTGCCTGGAGTTCCAGTGCGGGTACTCGCAATCAGCCCCAGCATTTT.

The chain couples TRBV30 to TRBJ1-1; 7 nucleotides line up with TRBD1. This CDR3 is built from 11 residues. The V gene's germline CDR1 is GTSNPN and CDR2 SVGIG (reference sequence). J was trimmed by 10 bases and V by 5 bases; bases with no gene match: 7. CDR3 bases: TGTGCCTGGGGGGGGACAGTAGGAGCTTTCTTT. This translates into CAWGGTVGAFF.

This clone was seen many times. This sequence joins TRBV4-2 and TRBJ2-7, with 12 bases matching TRBD2. Germline assignment: CDR1 LGHNA and CDR2 YNFKEQ. The CDR3 runs to 15 residues. Trimming at V came to 4 bases and at J to 6 bases, leaving 7 bases not matched to a gene. The CDR3, as DNA: TGTGCCAGCAGCCCGATGGGACTAGCGGGCGCCGAGCAGTACTTC. It encodes CASSPMGLAGAEQYF.

The V call is TRBV7-2, the J call TRBJ2-1; 7 nucleotides agree with TRBD2. There are 16 residues in the CDR3. CDR1 is SGHTA, CDR2 FQGNSA, per germline. V lost 1 base, J lost 7 bases, and 10 bases stayed unmatched. CDR3 sequence (DNA): TGTGCCAGCAGCTTAGAAAGCGGGATCCGGGGTAATGAGCAGTTCTTC. It specifies CASSLESGIRGNEQFF. Looking up the rest from reference TRBV7-2 and TRBJ2-1 gives the full variable domain: GAGVSQSPSNKVTEKGKDVELRCDPISGHTALYWYRQSLGQGLEFLIYFQGNSAPDKSGLPSDRFSAERTGGSVSTLTIQRTQQEDSAVYLCASSLESGIRGNEQFFGPGTRLTVL.

Only a few counts were recorded for this clone. This chain connects TRBV6-5 to TRBJ2-1, with a weak D call TRBD2 (6 bases). Deletions cut 2 bases from V and 12 bases from J, with 20 bases between. Germline CDR1 reads MNHEY; CDR2 reads SVGAGI. The CDR3 contains 15 residues. CDR3 bases: TGTGCCAGCAGTTACGATAGCCGACTAGTCTCTGGGCAGTTCTTC. Its translation: CASSYDSRLVSGQFF.

This clone has just a few counts. V usage is TRBV4-3 and J usage is TRBJ2-1; D may be TRBD1 (6 bases). Germline lookup yields CDR1 LGHNA and CDR2 YSLEER. There are 15 residues in the CDR3. The V and J ends lost 1 base and 8 bases respectively, with 15 bases between them. CDR3 in amino acids: CASSQGMLQGYEQFF. As DNA, the CDR3 is TGCGCCAGCAGCCAAGGGATGCTACAGGGCTATGAGCAGTTCTTC.

The rearrangement uses TRBV7-2 and TRBJ2-1; 8 bases line up with TRBD1. V lost 7 bases to trimming and J lost 5 bases; unmatched junction nucleotides: 7. The CDR3 runs to 14 residues. Germline V lookup: CDR1 SGHTA, CDR2 FQGNSA. The CDR3 protein is CASTRTGTHNEQFF. CDR3 nucleotide sequence: TGTGCCAGCACCCGGACAGGGACACACAATGAGCAGTTCTTC.